This T cell receptor beta chain came from a study of T cell repertoires in cytomegalovirus infection. The overall study: Both recently identified HLA-C-restricted and well-studied HLA-B-restricted CMV epitopes were used in the study. CMV infection and matching HLA type were both indicated by public TCR beta signatures.

This clonotype occurred a few times. Antigen specificity is unknown. This CDR3 has 13 residues. V was pared by 4 bases and J by 4 bases, with 10 bases between. The germline CDR1 and CDR2 sequences are LNHNV and YYDKDF (reference sequence). TCRdb reanalysed the reads using MiXCR and keeps one entry per CDR3 protein. The sample lists more than 300,000 distinct CDR3 sequences, approximately 35% occurring once. Points from the study as a whole: What dominated the ex vivo response were HLA-C-restricted CMV-specific TCR beta clonotypes.

This chain links TRBV15 with TRBJ1-1, with D unclear. The TCR comes from a human donor in good health (CMV status not recorded). Some clones in this sample may be carry-over from other donors' samples. This specimen consisted of cultured PBMCs, obtained from culture after CMV antigen stimulation. The DNA for the CDR3 is TGTGCCACCAGCAAAAGGTCACGCACTGAAGCTTTCTTT. Its translation: CATSKRSRTEAFF.